One and the same sample provided the 31 T cell receptor beta chains below, sequenced in a study of blood T cell repertoires in COVID-19. Clones were sequenced by immunoSEQ multiplex PCR, and TCRdb holds only the in-frame ones, with some missing. The repertoire holds under 200,000 clones, with around 80% as singletons. The sequenced sample consisted of peripheral blood. The receptors derive from a woman aged 70-85 years with COVID-19, enrolled during active disease.

The genes are TRBV5-1 and TRBJ2-1, with no clear D. Germline-derived CDR1 and CDR2 are SGHRS and YFSETQ. V dropped 0 bases and J dropped 1 base, with 5 bases sitting between them. The CDR3 length is 14 residues. The CDR3 region is CASSLGASYNEQFF. The CDR3 bases are TGCGCCAGCAGCTTGGGGGCTTCCTACAATGAGCAGTTCTTC.

Only one count was recorded for this clone. Other nucleotide sequences in the sample specify the same CDR3. J is TRBJ1-1 and V is TRBV12-3 or TRBV12-4; D is possibly TRBD1 (6 bases). The CDR3 totals 13 residues. Trimming shortened V by 2 bases and J by 4 bases, and 8 bases separated the two germline ends. CDR3 sequence reads: CASSLFRGTEAFF. DNA of the CDR3: TGTGCCAGCAGTTTATTCAGGGGCACTGAAGCTTTCTTT.

The chain uses TRBV7-2 and TRBJ2-1; a weak D match, TRBD2 (6 bases). Per the germline V gene, CDR1 is SGHTA and CDR2 is FQGNSA. V dropped 5 bases and J dropped 9 bases, with 14 bases sitting between them. The CDR3 runs 13 residues. DNA for the CDR3: TGTGCCAGCAGCCTAGGGACTCTGGGTGAGCAGTTCTTC. This encodes CASSLGTLGEQFF. The full variable domain, in which reference TRBV7-2 and TRBJ2-1 provide the parts outside the CDR3, is GAGVSQSPSNKVTEKGKDVELRCDPISGHTALYWYRQSLGQGLEFLIYFQGNSAPDKSGLPSDRFSAERTGGSVSTLTIQRTQQEDSAVYLCASSLGTLGEQFFGPGTRLTVL.

This sequence joins TRBV5-4 and TRBJ2-1; D is uncertain. Trimming removed 4 bases from V and 6 bases from J, with 17 bases in between. Germline CDR1 reads SGHNT; CDR2 reads YYREEE (reference sequence). The CDR3 runs 15 residues. The CDR3: CASSQLAGSGNEQFF. For the CDR3, the DNA is TGTGCCAGCAGCCAATTGGCCGGGTCTGGCAATGAGCAGTTCTTC.

V and J are TRBV18 and TRBJ1-4; weak D call: TRBD1 (6 bases). Between the trimmed V and J ends, which lost 4 bases and 4 bases, there was a span of 10 bases. This CDR3 has 14 residues. Per the germline V gene, CDR1 is KGHSH and CDR2 is LQKENI. In DNA form, the CDR3 reads TGTGCCAGCTCACTGGACAGAGATAATGAAAAACTGTTTTTT. The encoded protein is CASSLDRDNEKLFF.

CDR3 loop: CASSSRDYNSPLHF. The CDR3 region has the DNA TGTGCCAGTAGTAGCCGGGACTATAATTCACCCCTCCACTTT. This chain links TRBV19 with TRBJ1-6; D is ambiguous. Germline CDR1 and CDR2: LNHDA and SQIVND (reference sequence). The CDR3 is 14 amino acids. V was shortened by 4 bases and J by 3 bases, with 7 bases between the two germline ends.

This rearrangement joins TRBV7-8 to TRBJ2-3, with D perhaps matching TRBD1 (6 bases). Germline values: CDR1 SGHVS, CDR2 FQNEAQ. This CDR3 region has 15 residues. V gave up 5 bases and J gave up 5 bases, with 17 bases separating them. CDR3 in amino acids: CASSPNVPGVDTQYF. The CDR3 DNA follows: TGTGCCAGCAGCCCAAACGTGCCAGGGGTAGATACGCAGTATTTT.

The chain employs TRBV6-1 and TRBJ1-3, with D uncertain. Germline CDR1 MNHNS, CDR2 SASEGT. V shed 1 base and J shed 8 bases, with 6 bases lying between them. CDR3 length: 12 amino acids. The CDR3 nucleotides read TGTGCCAGCAGTGAAGGGCCTTACACCATATATTTT. This gives the protein CASSEGPYTIYF.

The CDR3 bases are TGTGCCAGCAGCCAGGGACTAGCGGGGGGGCCGAGGGAGCTGTTTTTT. It yields the protein CASSQGLAGGPRELFF. V is TRBV3-1 (or the pseudogene TRBV3-2) and J is TRBJ2-2, with 16 bases aligning to TRBD2. Germline CDR1 LGHDT, CDR2 YNNKEL (reference sequence). This CDR3 has 16 amino acids. After removal of 3 bases from V and 9 bases from J, the junction contained 4 bases not matched to a gene.

This clone was detected only once. The CDR3 sequence is CAVRSGGAEETQYF. DNA for the CDR3: TGTGCCGTAAGAAGCGGGGGGGCCGAAGAGACCCAGTACTTC. The chain recombines TRBV12-5 with TRBJ2-5; 10 bases align to TRBD2. Germline V gene lookup returns CDR1 LGHNT and CDR2 FRNRAP. CDR3 length equals 14 residues.

The chain recombines TRBV3-1 (or the pseudogene TRBV3-2) with TRBJ1-6; tentatively, D is TRBD1 (5 bases). V dropped 5 bases and J dropped 7 bases, with 9 bases sitting between them. The CDR3 is 13 residues long. Germline V gene sequence: CDR1 LGHDT, CDR2 YNNKEL (reference sequence). In nucleotides, the CDR3 is TGTGCCAGCAGCGGGGGACTCAATTCACCCCTCCACTTT. It is translated as CASSGGLNSPLHF.

V usage is TRBV2 and J usage is TRBJ2-7, with 7 bases that match TRBD1. The V gene end was trimmed by 6 bases and the J gene end by 3 bases; junction bases not matched to a gene: 8. Germline V lookup: CDR1 SNHLY, CDR2 FYNNEI. This CDR3 contains 14 residues. The CDR3: CASSVGDSLYEQYF. For the CDR3, the DNA is TGTGCCAGCAGCGTAGGGGACAGCCTCTACGAGCAGTACTTC. The full variable domain, in which reference TRBV2 and TRBJ2-7 provide the parts outside the CDR3, is EPEVTQTPSHQVTQMGQEVILRCVPISNHLYFYWYRQILGQKVEFLVSFYNNEISEKSEIFDDQFSVERPDGSNFTLKIRSTKLEDSAMYFCASSVGDSLYEQYFGPGTRLTVT.

The V and J genes are TRBV19 and TRBJ1-5; no firm D call. The ends were cut back, 5 bases at V and 3 bases at J, with 8 bases in the middle. The CDR3 extends over 13 amino acids. Germline CDR1 and CDR2: LNHDA and SQIVND (reference sequence). The DNA of the CDR3 is TGTGCCAGTAGTTATCAGATCAATCAGCCCCAGCATTTT. Protein: CASSYQINQPQHF.

This clone was detected only once. The rearrangement links TRBV29-1 to TRBJ2-7; weak D call: TRBD1 (6 bases). Per the germline V gene, CDR1 is SQVTM and CDR2 is ANQGSEA. CDR3 length equals 14 residues. Trimming removed 1 base at V and 6 bases at J, with 16 bases between. This chain's CDR3 is CSVEGGQPSSEQYF. The DNA of the CDR3 is TGCAGCGTTGAAGGTGGACAGCCCTCAAGCGAGCAGTACTTC.

The chain links TRBV5-5 to TRBJ2-2; a possible D gene is TRBD1 (5 bases). The CDR3 spans 15 residues. V was trimmed by 4 bases and J by 0 bases, leaving 10 bases between them. The germline V gene encodes CDR1 SGHKS and CDR2 YYEKEE (reference sequence). CDR3 in amino acids: CASSLQDANTGELFF. For the CDR3, the DNA is TGTGCCAGCAGCCTACAGGACGCGAACACCGGGGAGCTGTTTTTT.

V and J are TRBV19 and TRBJ1-1, with D tentatively TRBD1 (5 bases). The CDR3 totals 14 residues. The germline CDR1 and CDR2 sequences are LNHDA and SQIVND (reference sequence). Trimming left V 5 bases short and J 1 base short, with 11 bases between. CDR3 sequence (DNA): TGTGCCAGTAGTTGGATGGGGCCGAACACTGAAGCTTTCTTT. It yields the protein CASSWMGPNTEAFF.

The rearrangement links TRBV28 to TRBJ2-5; D might be TRBD1 (6 bases). V dropped 7 bases and J dropped 5 bases, with 11 bases sitting between them. From germline, CDR1 is MDHEN and CDR2 SYDVKM. The CDR3 loop spans 12 amino acids. The CDR3 loop reads CASTWGRETQYF. The DNA of the CDR3 is TGTGCCAGCACGTGGGGGCGGGAGACCCAGTACTTC.

This rearrangement joins TRBV5-1 to TRBJ2-3, with D maybe TRBD1 (6 bases). The germline CDR1 and CDR2 sequences are SGHRS and YFSETQ. Trimming took 3 bases from V and 3 from J, leaving 20 bases between them. The CDR3 sequence is 17 residues long. The chain's CDR3 is CASSYSPAGERTDTQYF. The CDR3 region has the DNA TGCGCCAGCAGCTATTCCCCGGCAGGGGAGAGAACAGATACGCAGTATTTT.

The V and J genes are TRBV30 and TRBJ1-5; D is unclear. CDR1 and CDR2 (germline): GTSNPN, SVGIG (reference sequence). Trimming took 3 bases from V and 5 from J, leaving 11 bases between them. This CDR3 has 13 amino acids. The CDR3 DNA follows: TGTGCCTGGAGGCCCTCGAGGGATCAGCCCCAGCATTTT. This sequence encodes CAWRPSRDQPQHF.

This chain joins TRBV27 and TRBJ2-5; no reliable D call. CDR3 length equals 14 residues. CDR1 and CDR2 from the germline V gene are MNHEY and SMNVEV (reference sequence). Trimming left V 2 bases short and J 1 base short, with 8 bases between. In DNA form, the CDR3 reads TGTGCCAGCAGTTTAAGGAGCGCCCAAGAGACCCAGTACTTC. Its protein is CASSLRSAQETQYF.

The chain recombines TRBV28 with TRBJ2-5; a possible D gene is TRBD2 (6 bases). This CDR3 is built from 17 residues. CDR1 and CDR2 (germline): MDHEN, SYDVKM. The germline V and J ends were trimmed by 5 bases and 4 bases, with 23 bases remaining between them. The DNA of the CDR3 is TGTGCCAGCAGTACCCCTCGGACGGGAGTTTATGGAGAGACCCAGTACTTC. The encoded protein is CASSTPRTGVYGETQYF.

This sequence joins TRBV3-1 (or the pseudogene TRBV3-2) and TRBJ2-5, with 9 positions matching TRBD2. There are 16 residues in the CDR3. Per the germline V gene, CDR1 is LGHDT and CDR2 is YNNKEL (reference sequence). V shed 5 bases, J shed 0 bases, and the junction held 7 bases outside the gene matches. CDR3 sequence (DNA): TGTGCCAGCAGCGTTCCTGGCGGGGGGGACCAAGAGACCCAGTACTTC. Its translation is CASSVPGGGDQETQYF.

V gene TRBV25-1 combines with J gene TRBJ1-1; D is uncertain. CDR1 and CDR2 from the germline V gene are MGHDK and SYGVNS. With 6 bases removed from V and 2 bases from J, the gap between germline ends came to 4 bases. This CDR3 is 11 amino acids long. As DNA, the CDR3 is TGTGCCAGCAGGACTAACACTGAAGCTTTCTTT. Translating it yields CASRTNTEAFF. Based on the CDR3 plus reference TRBV25-1 and TRBJ1-1, the full variable domain is EADIYQTPRYLVIGTGKKITLECSQTMGHDKMYWYQQDPGMELHLIHYSYGVNSTEKGDLSSESTVSRIRTEHFPLTLESARPSHTSQYLCASRTNTEAFFGQGTRLTVV.

This chain uses TRBV7-9 with TRBJ2-1, with TRBD2 matching over 7 bases. Trimming removed 2 bases from V and 1 base from J; junction bases left unmatched: 2. Germline CDR1 and CDR2: SEHNR and FQNEAQ (reference sequence). This CDR3 comprises 15 residues. This CDR3 reads CASSLLAGSYNEQFF. The CDR3 DNA reads TGTGCCAGCAGCTTATTAGCGGGTTCCTACAATGAGCAGTTCTTC.

This chain joins TRBV6-5 and TRBJ2-7; 10 bases line up with TRBD1. With V trimmed by 11 bases and J by 0 bases, 7 bases remained unmatched. There are 14 residues in the CDR3. The germline V gene encodes CDR1 MNHEY and CDR2 SVGAGI. CDR3 sequence: CAAARTGGSYEQYF. CDR3 nucleotide sequence: TGTGCCGCCGCTCGGACAGGGGGCTCCTACGAGCAGTACTTC.

The genes are TRBV6-5 and TRBJ2-6; D is perhaps TRBD2 (6 bases). Trimming stripped 1 base from V and 3 bases from J, with 10 bases between. Germline V CDR1 and CDR2: MNHEY, SVGAGI. The CDR3 runs to 16 residues. CDR3 sequence (DNA): TGTGCCAGCAGTTACTTGGGAGGTCTTGGGGCCAACGTCCTGACTTTC. It yields the protein CASSYLGGLGANVLTF.

This clone has more than one count but fewer than ten. This rearrangement joins TRBV9 to TRBJ2-7; unclear D gene. V was clipped by 0 bases and J by 0 bases, with 13 bases between them. Germline V gene sequence: CDR1 SGDLS, CDR2 YYNGEE. This CDR3 comprises 16 residues. CDR3 coding DNA: TGTGCCAGCAGCGTAGATGGCACCCGGAGCTCCTACGAGCAGTACGTC. Its protein is CASSVDGTRSSYEQYV.

The chain is built from TRBV14 and TRBJ1-1, with no clear D. This CDR3 is built from 15 residues. Germline CDR1 SGHDN, CDR2 FVKESK. V was shortened by 1 base and J by 3 bases, with 12 bases between the two germline ends. CDR3 DNA sequence: TGTGCCAGCAGCCAAGTTGGCGGGAAGGACACTGAAGCTTTCTTT. This sequence encodes CASSQVGGKDTEAFF. Variable domain in full (rest from reference TRBV14 and TRBJ1-1): EAGVTQFPSHSVIEKGQTVTLRCDPISGHDNLYWYRRVMGKEIKFLLHFVKESKQDESGMPNNRFLAERTGGTYSTLKVQPAELEDSGVYFCASSQVGGKDTEAFFGQGTRLTVV.

The chain employs TRBV25-1 and TRBJ1-1, with D perhaps TRBD1 (5 bases). Germline values: CDR1 MGHDK, CDR2 SYGVNS. The V end lost 8 bases, the J end lost 5 bases, and 9 bases lay between the germline ends. The CDR3 has 11 residues. CDR3 region: CASHDRTEAFF. For the CDR3, the DNA is TGTGCCAGCCACGACAGAACTGAAGCTTTCTTT.

This chain links TRBV5-4 with TRBJ2-3; 9 bases agree with TRBD2. With 3 bases clipped from V and 0 bases from J, the junction kept 5 bases outside the gene matches. The CDR3 loop spans 16 amino acids. Germline CDR1 is SGHNT and CDR2 is YYREEE (reference sequence). CDR3 coding DNA: TGTGCCAGCAGCTCCGGGACTAGCAGGAGCACAGATACGCAGTATTTT. Translating gives CASSSGTSRSTDTQYF.

This chain joins TRBV21-1 and TRBJ1-4; the table gives TRBD1 as D, unverified against the DNA. TRBV21-1 is assigned pseudogene status. The length of the CDR3 is 15 residues. The CDR3 spells CASSHAPGTNEKLFF. The CDR3 nucleotides read TGTGCCAGCAGCCACGCACCAGGGACTAATGAAAAACTGTTTTTT.